The clone carrying this T cell receptor (beta chain) was seen just once. TCRdb's copy holds only in-frame clones and misses some; the assay was immunoSEQ multiplex PCR. The sample has some 94,000 clones, about 93% seen once. Germline V gene data show CDR1 as GTSNPN and CDR2 as SVGIG (reference sequence). CDR3 length equals 12 residues. V was trimmed by 2 bases and J by 11 bases, leaving 10 bases between them. The data were taken from a study of OX40 agonist ivuxolimab in advanced cancers. Study overall: An anti-OX40 (CD134) antibody with agonistic activity, ivuxolimab, was administered to patients. Age averaged roughly 60 years (range about 20 to 80), and 82.7% were male.

Patients with a history of autoimmune disease or on systemic immunosuppression were excluded. The gene calls are TRBV30 and TRBJ1-6, with D maybe TRBD1 (5 bases). This receptor was obtained from an adult with an advanced solid tumor such as melanoma, head and neck, liver or kidney cancer. The sample in question was CD4+ or CD8+ T cells sorted from blood, obtained in a trial of the OX40 agonist ivuxolimab. The CDR3, as DNA: TGTGCCTGGAGTCTTGGGGGGACACCCCTCCACTTT. Protein sequence: CAWSLGGTPLHF. Combining the CDR3 with reference TRBV30 and TRBJ1-6 gives the whole variable domain SQTIHQWPATLVQPVGSPLSLECTVEGTSNPNLYWYRQAAGRGLQLLFYSVGIGQISSEVPQNLSASRPQDRQFILSSKKLLLSDSGFYLCAWSLGGTPLHFGNGTRLTVT.